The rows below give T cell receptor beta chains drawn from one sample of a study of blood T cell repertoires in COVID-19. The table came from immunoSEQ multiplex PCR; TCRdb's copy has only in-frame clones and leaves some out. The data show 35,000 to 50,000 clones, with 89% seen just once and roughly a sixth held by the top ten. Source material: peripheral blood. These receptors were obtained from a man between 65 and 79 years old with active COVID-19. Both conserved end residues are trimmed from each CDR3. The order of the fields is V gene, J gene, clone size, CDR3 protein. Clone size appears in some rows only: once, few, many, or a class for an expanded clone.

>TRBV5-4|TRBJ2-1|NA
ASSRERGGINEQF
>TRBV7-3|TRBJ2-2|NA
ASSLTRGGVNTGELF
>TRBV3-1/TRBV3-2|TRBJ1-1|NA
ASSQESRNTEAF
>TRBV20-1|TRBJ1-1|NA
SASWPRSGMNTEAF
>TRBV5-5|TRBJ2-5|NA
ASSFRGAYQETQY
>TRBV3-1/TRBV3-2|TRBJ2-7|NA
ASSQDTGQGGEQY
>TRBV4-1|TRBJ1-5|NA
ASSQDGQGGQPQH
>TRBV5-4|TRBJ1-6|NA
ASSLGFSGGRSDSPLH
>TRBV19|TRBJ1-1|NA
ASRRVFRDNTEAF
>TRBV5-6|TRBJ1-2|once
ASRWATESTPPHGYT
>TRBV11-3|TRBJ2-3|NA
ASSAGTALTDTQY
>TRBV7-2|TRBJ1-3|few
ASSLATQGAGNTIY
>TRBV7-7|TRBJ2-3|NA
ASSATGGSTDTQY
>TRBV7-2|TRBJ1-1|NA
ASSLVGRVTEAF
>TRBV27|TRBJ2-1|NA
ASSLRGEEQF
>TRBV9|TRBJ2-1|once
ASSVALAGGYNEQF
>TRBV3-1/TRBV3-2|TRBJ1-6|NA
ASSQGPGQYNSPLH
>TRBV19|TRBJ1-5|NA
ASSTGTGRNQPQH
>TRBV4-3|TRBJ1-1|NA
ASSQDNDRNTEAF
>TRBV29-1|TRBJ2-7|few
SVKTGRYEQY
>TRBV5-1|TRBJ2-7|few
ASSSSGTIYEQY
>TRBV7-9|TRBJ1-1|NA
AAGYGNTEAF
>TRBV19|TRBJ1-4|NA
ASRDDGSPPEKLF
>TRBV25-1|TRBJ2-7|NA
ASSDPGAYEQY
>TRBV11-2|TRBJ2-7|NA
ASSFQRGPYEQY
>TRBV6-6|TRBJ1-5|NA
ASSYVRGIDQPQH
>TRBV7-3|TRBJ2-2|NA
ASSPRDRGETGELF
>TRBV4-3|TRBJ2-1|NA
ASSQDIGPSGGYNEQF
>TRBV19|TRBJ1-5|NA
ASSRKDRGSNQPQH
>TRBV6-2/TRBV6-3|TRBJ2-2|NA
ASSNSPGQGTGELF
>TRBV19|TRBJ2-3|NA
ASSIPRVDFSTDTQY
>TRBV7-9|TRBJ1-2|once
ASSLALSGSYGYT
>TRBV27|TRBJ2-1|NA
ASSLSKLAGAGEQF
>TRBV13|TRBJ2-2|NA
ASSLWESGELF
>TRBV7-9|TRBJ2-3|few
ASTLGGGHSTDTQY
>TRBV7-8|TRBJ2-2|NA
ASSFLGQRNTGELF